This T cell receptor (beta chain) was captured in a study of PD-1 blockade in classical Hodgkin lymphoma. The study, taken as a whole, reports: Reports described newly diagnosed patients as having lower baseline TCR diversity than healthy donors.

Notes on this clone: The antigen remains undetermined.

Every patient relapsed after autologous stem cell transplantation, and brentuximab vedotin exposure varied. Trimming stripped 8 bases from V and 5 bases from J, with 6 bases between. The CDR3 has 10 residues. In germline, CDR1 is LNHDA, CDR2 SQIVND (reference sequence). Data came from immunoSEQ multiplex PCR; TCRdb stores just in-frame clones and leaves some out. The sample consists of approximately 70,000 clones, roughly 91% of them appearing once. The material was peripheral blood mononuclear cells (PBMCs), obtained at baseline. This chain connects TRBV19 to TRBJ2-5; possible D gene TRBD2, 5 bases. This sequence originates from a human donor with classical Hodgkin lymphoma. CDR3 DNA: TGTGCCAGTTCGGGGGAGACCCAGTACTTC. Protein product: CASSGETQYF. Drawing the rest from reference TRBV19 and TRBJ2-5, the complete variable domain is DGGITQSPKYLFRKEGQNVTLSCEQNLNHDAMYWYRQDPGQGLRLIYYSQIVNDFQKGDIAEGYSVSREKKESFPLTVTSAQKNPTAFYLCASSGETQYFGPGTRLLVL.